A single TCR beta chain is shown here with its context. The source of the sample is a study of memory CD4+ T cells and cytomegalovirus serostatus. Sequencing used immunoSEQ multiplex PCR; TCRdb keeps in-frame clones, though not all of them. This table holds under 100,000 clones, 75% to 90% found once. Single viable CD3+CD4+CD8-CD45RO+ cells were sorted as the memory CD4+ T cells. V lost 6 bases to trimming and J lost 7 bases; unmatched junction nucleotides: 7. This CDR3 spans 13 amino acids. CDR1 SGHTA and CDR2 FQGNSA come from the germline V gene. The chain is built from TRBV7-2 and TRBJ2-7, with TRBD1 matching over 9 bases. Sample: memory CD4+ T cells from blood. This receptor was taken from an adult in good health and CMV-seronegative. Written as DNA, the CDR3 is TGTGCCAGCAGTCGGGACAGGGCTGATGAGCAGTACTTC. Amino acid sequence: CASSRDRADEQYF. Using reference TRBV7-2 and TRBJ2-7 for the parts outside the CDR3, the full variable domain is GAGVSQSPSNKVTEKGKDVELRCDPISGHTALYWYRQSLGQGLEFLIYFQGNSAPDKSGLPSDRFSAERTGGSVSTLTIQRTQQEDSAVYLCASSRDRADEQYFGPGTRLTVT.